This is a list of T cell receptor beta chains from one sample in a study of T cells in Graves' hyperthyroidism and ophthalmopathy. TCRdb fed the multiplex PCR reads into MiXCR, producing one record per CDR3 protein. This table holds 40,000 to 55,000 distinct CDR3 sequences, 45% to 50% found once. The sequencing sample was made of peripheral blood or thyroid tissue (not recorded which). Receptors were obtained from a woman aged 50 to 60 with Graves' hyperthyroidism. CDR3s include the opening cysteine and the closing phenylalanine or tryptophan. D genes are given only for firm matches. Clone size is not always given. Where it is, it says once, few, many or a class for expanded clones.

TRBJ2-7,-,-,TRBV5-1,CASSLTRTTYGQYF,TGCGCCAGCAGCTTAACCAGGACTACCTACGGGCAGTACTTC
TRBJ2-5,few,TRBD2,TRBV5-4,CASSPGGGEETQYF,TGTGCCAGCAGCCCCGGCGGGGGGGAGGAGACCCAGTACTTC
TRBJ1-5,medium-sized,-,TRBV19,CASRLQGGNQPQHF,TGTGCCAGTAGGTTACAGGGTGGCAATCAGCCCCAGCATTTT
TRBJ1-6,few,-,TRBV10-3,CAISWGRRGSPLHF,TGTGCCATCAGTTGGGGACGAAGGGGTTCACCCCTCCACTTT
TRBJ1-1,-,TRBD1,TRBV7-3,CASSNGQGGTEASF,TGTGCCAGCAGTAACGGACAGGGGGGCACTGAAGCTTCCTTT
TRBJ2-5,-,-,TRBV4-3,CASSQSDYSNQPQYF,TGCGCCAGCAGCCAATCCGATTATAGCAATCAGCCCCAGTACTTC
TRBJ1-1,many,-,TRBV11-2,CASREEGWNTEAFF,TGTGCCAGCCGGGAGGAGGGATGGAACACTGAAGCTTTCTTT
TRBJ1-4,few,TRBD1,TRBV29-1,CSVEPLSGTANEKLFF,TGCAGCGTTGAACCCCTCAGCGGGACAGCAAATGAAAAACTGTTTTTT
TRBJ2-7,many,TRBD2,TRBV2,CASSEHLAGSSYEQYF,TGTGCCAGCAGTGAACACCTAGCGGGGTCCTCCTACGAGCAGTACTTC
TRBJ1-1,-,-,TRBV15,CATSRPWTAEAFF,TGTGCCACCAGCAGACCCTGGACAGCTGAAGCTTTCTTT
TRBJ1-6,many,TRBD1,TRBV20-1,CSARDSGDSNSPLHF,TGCAGTGCTAGAGATTCAGGGGACAGTAATTCACCCCTCCACTTT
TRBJ2-7,-,TRBD1,TRBV10-1,CASPGQGAGNEQYF,TGCGCCAGTCCGGGACAGGGGGCAGGAAACGAGCAGTACTTC
TRBJ2-7,-,TRBD1,TRBV20-1,CSAKQGASYEQYF,TGCAGTGCTAAGCAGGGGGCGTCCTACGAGCAGTACTTC
TRBJ1-4,many,-,TRBV2,CASSEVRVVQTNEKLFF,TGTGCCAGCAGTGAGGTTAGGGTGGTGCAGACTAATGAAAAACTGTTTTTT
TRBJ1-3,few,-,TRBV29-1,CSASPTGSGNTIYF,TGCAGCGCATCTCCTACAGGCTCTGGAAACACCATATATTTT
TRBJ2-7,once,TRBD1,TRBV20-1,CSAWGTGSYEQYF,TGCAGTGCTTGGGGGACAGGGTCCTACGAGCAGTACTTC
TRBJ1-1,-,-,TRBV5-1,CASSIQGTGNTEAFF,TGCGCCAGCAGCATCCAAGGTACAGGGAACACTGAAGCTTTCTTT
TRBJ2-7,-,-,TRBV5-6,CASSLRTYEQYF,TGTGCCAGCAGCCTTCGAACCTACGAGCAGTACTTC
TRBJ1-4,many,TRBD1,TRBV7-9,CASSRGQGNEKLFF,TGTGCCAGCAGCCGCGGACAGGGGAATGAAAAACTGTTTTTT
TRBJ1-1,-,-,TRBV29-1,CSVSDGGEGSINTEAFF,TGCAGCGTCTCCGATGGGGGTGAAGGGTCTATTAACACTGAAGCTTTCTTT
TRBJ2-7,many,TRBD1,TRBV12-3/TRBV12-4,CASSATGGSGEQYF,TGTGCCAGCAGTGCTACAGGGGGCTCGGGCGAGCAGTACTTC
TRBJ2-7,many,TRBD2,TRBV20-1,CSAKVTVQTSAPYEQYF,TGCAGTGCTAAGGTGACAGTCCAGACTAGCGCCCCCTACGAGCAGTACTTC
TRBJ2-2,many,TRBD2,TRBV6-2/TRBV6-3,CASSYGLAGGPTGELFF,TGTGCCAGCAGTTACGGCTTAGCGGGAGGGCCAACCGGGGAGCTGTTTTTT
TRBJ1-2,few,TRBD1,TRBV29-1,CSAGAGTGGSYGYTF,TGCAGCGCTGGAGCGGGGACAGGGGGAAGCTATGGCTACACCTTC
TRBJ2-5,-,-,TRBV7-9,CASSLSWDVTQYF,TGTGCCAGCAGCCTCTCCTGGGACGTGACCCAGTACTTC